The clone carrying this T cell receptor beta chain showed up just a few times. Its antigen is currently unknown. Researchers used 5'RACE with constant-segment primers to make TCR alpha and TCR beta cDNA libraries that carry sample barcodes and UMIs. TCRdb recomputed calls from the 5' RACE reads with MiXCR, one row per CDR3 protein. The sample shows some 440,000 distinct CDR3 sequences, around a quarter of them seen only once. The V and J ends lost 0 bases and 2 bases, in that order; junction bases with no gene match: 0. CDR1 and CDR2 (germline): KGHSH, LQKENI. CDR3 length equals 15 residues. The data were obtained in a study of T-cell memory formation after mild COVID-19. Regarding the study as a whole: Pre-infection memory held some responding clones, suggesting pre-existing cross-reactive T cells responded.

The rearrangement uses TRBV18 and TRBJ2-7; 11 bases fit TRBD2. The origin of this receptor is an adult woman who had mild COVID-19 (a few samples of this study predate the infection). Cell type and time point are not known. The sequencing input was PBMCs or a T cell subset sorted from them (not recorded which). CDR3 nucleotide sequence: TGTGCCAGCTCACCACCGGGACTAGCGGCCTACGAGCAGTACTTC. Its translation is CASSPPGLAAYEQYF.